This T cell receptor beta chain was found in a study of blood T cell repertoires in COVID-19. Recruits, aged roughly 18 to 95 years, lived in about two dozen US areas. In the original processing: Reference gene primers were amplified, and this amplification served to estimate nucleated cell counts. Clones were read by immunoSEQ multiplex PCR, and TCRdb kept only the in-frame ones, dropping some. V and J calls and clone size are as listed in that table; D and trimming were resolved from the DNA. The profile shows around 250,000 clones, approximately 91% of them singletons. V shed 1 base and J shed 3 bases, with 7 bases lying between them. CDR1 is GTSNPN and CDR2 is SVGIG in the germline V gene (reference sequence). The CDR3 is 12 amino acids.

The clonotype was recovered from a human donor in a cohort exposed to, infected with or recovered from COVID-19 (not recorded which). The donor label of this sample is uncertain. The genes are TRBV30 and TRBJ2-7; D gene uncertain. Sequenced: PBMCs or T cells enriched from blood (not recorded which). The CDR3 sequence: CAWSEFGYEQYF. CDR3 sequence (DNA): TGTGCCTGGAGTGAGTTCGGCTACGAGCAGTACTTC.